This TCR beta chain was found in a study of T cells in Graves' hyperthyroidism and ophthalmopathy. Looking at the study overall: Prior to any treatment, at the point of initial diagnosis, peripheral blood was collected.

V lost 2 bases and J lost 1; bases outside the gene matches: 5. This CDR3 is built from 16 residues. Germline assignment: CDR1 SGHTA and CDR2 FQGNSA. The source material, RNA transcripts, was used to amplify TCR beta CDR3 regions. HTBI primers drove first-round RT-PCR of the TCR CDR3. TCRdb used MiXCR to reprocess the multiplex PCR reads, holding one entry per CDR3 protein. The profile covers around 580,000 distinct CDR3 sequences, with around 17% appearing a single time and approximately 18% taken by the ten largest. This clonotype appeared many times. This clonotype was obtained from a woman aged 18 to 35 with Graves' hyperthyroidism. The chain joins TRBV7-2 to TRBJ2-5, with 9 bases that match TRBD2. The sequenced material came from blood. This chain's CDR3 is CASSLSVAGVQETQYF. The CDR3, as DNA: TGTGCCAGCAGCTTATCTGTAGCGGGGGTCCAAGAGACCCAGTACTTC.